By sample fraction, the clone carrying this T cell receptor (beta chain) is medium-sized. Its antigen is still unknown. Preparation of the TCRbeta library involved a method that used unique molecular identifiers. TCRdb passed the PCR reads through MiXCR, listing each CDR3 protein once. Of around 6,500 distinct CDR3 sequences in the sample, approximately 14% were seen once. This entry belongs to a study of T-cell reconstitution after alpha-beta-depleted transplantation in children. V was cut by 1 base and J by 1 base, with 5 bases left in between. The CDR3 is 13 amino acids. CDR1 is LNHDA and CDR2 is SQIVND in the germline V gene (reference sequence). The study's findings and limits: Surviving recipient T cells and thymic progenitors underlay high day-60 TCRbeta diversity in some patients. There were reportedly several hundred expanded graft clones from which alpha-beta T cells came about two months after transplant. The authors attributed T-cell counts and diversity one year after transplant mostly to newly produced T cells.

The specimen comprised PBMCs, sampled before TCRalphabeta/CD19-depleted stem cell transplant. The chain is built from TRBV19 and TRBJ2-7; D remains ambiguous. This TCR derives from a boy younger than 18 with acute lymphoblastic leukemia, due to receive a stem cell transplant. CDR3 region: CASSIGLSYEQYF. In nucleotides, the CDR3 is TGTGCCAGTAGTATAGGGCTTTCCTACGAGCAGTACTTC. Filled out from reference TRBV19 and TRBJ2-7, the complete variable domain reads DGGITQSPKYLFRKEGQNVTLSCEQNLNHDAMYWYRQDPGQGLRLIYYSQIVNDFQKGDIAEGYSVSREKKESFPLTVTSAQKNPTAFYLCASSIGLSYEQYFGPGTRLTVT.